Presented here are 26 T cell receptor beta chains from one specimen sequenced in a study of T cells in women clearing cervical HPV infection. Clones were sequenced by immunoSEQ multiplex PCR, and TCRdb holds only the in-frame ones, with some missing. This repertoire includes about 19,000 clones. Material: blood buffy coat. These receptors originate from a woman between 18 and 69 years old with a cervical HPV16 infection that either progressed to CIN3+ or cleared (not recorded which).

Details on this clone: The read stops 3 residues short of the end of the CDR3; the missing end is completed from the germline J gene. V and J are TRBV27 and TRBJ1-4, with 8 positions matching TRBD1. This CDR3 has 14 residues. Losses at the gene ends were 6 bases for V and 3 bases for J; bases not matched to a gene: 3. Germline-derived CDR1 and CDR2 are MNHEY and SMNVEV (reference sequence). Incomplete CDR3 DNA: TGTGCCAGCAGGATACAGGGGGCTAATGAAAAA. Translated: CASRIQGANEK. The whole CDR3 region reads CASRIQGANEKLFF.

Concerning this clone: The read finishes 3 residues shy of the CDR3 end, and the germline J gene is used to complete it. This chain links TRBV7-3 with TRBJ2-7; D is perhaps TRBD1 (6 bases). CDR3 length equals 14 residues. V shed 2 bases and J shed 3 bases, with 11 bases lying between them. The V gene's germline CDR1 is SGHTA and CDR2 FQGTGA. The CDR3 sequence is CASSLGGGFYEQYF. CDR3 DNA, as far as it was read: TGTGCCAGCAGCTTAGGGGGCGGATTCTACGAG.

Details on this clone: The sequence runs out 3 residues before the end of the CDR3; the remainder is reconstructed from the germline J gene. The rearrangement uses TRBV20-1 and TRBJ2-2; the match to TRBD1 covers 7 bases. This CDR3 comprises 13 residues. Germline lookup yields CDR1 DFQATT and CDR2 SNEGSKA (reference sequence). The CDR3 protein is CSANDRANSPLFF. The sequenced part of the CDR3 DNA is TGCAGTGCCAACGACAGGGCAAATTCACCG.

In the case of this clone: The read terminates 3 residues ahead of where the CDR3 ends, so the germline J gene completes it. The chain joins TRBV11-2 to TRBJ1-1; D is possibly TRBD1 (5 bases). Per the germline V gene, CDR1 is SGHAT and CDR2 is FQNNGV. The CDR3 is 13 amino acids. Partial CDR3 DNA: TGTGCCAGCAGCATCGGGGGGTCTCTGGAA. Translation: CASSIGGSLE. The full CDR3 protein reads CASSIGGSLEAFF.

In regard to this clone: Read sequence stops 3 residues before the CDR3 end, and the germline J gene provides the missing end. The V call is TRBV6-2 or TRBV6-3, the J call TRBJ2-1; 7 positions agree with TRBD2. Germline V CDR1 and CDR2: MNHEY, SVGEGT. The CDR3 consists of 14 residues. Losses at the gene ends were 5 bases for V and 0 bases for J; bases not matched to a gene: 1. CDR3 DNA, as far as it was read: TGTGCCAGCAGTCGGGACTACTCCTACAATGAG. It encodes CASSRDYSYNE. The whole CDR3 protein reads CASSRDYSYNEQFF.

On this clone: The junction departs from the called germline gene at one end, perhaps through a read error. The part of the CDR3 DNA that was read is TGCGCCAGCAGTCTCTCCCCAGAGTCGTATGGC. Protein product: CASSLSPESYG. The complete CDR3 protein is CASSLSPESYGYTF. The chain couples TRBV4-2 to TRBJ1-2, with D unresolved. The read terminates 3 residues ahead of where the CDR3 ends, so the germline J gene completes it. Germline values: CDR1 LGHNA, CDR2 YNFKEQ. This CDR3 contains 14 residues.

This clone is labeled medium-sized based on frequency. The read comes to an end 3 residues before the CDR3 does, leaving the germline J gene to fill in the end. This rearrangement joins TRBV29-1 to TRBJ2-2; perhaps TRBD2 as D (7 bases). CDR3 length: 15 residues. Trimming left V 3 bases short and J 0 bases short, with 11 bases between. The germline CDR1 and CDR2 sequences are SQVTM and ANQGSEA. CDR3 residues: CSVDPGGANTGELFF. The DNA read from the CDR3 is TGCAGCGTTGATCCGGGGGGCGCGAACACCGGGGAG.

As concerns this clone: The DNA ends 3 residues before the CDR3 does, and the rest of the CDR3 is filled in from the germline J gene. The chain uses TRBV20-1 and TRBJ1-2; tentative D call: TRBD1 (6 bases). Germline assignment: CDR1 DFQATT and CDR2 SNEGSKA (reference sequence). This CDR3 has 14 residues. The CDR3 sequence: CSPLGGAITDTYTF. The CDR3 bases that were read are TGCAGTCCACTCGGGGGGGCCATTACAGATACG.

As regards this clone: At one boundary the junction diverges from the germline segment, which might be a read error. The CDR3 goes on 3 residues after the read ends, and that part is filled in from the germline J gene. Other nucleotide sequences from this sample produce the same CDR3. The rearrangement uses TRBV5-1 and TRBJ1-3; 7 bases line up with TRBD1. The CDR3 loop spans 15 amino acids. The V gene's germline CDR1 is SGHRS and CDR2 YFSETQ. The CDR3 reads CASSLVGGGGNTIYF. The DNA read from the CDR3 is TGCGCCAGCAGCTTGGTAGGGGGCGGTGGAAACACT.

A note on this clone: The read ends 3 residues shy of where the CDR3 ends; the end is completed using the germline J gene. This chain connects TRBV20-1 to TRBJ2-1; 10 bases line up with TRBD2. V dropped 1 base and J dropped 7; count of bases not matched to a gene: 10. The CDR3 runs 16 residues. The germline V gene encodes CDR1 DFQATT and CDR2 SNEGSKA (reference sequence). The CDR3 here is CSARAPSGGAGNEQFF. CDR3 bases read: TGCAGTGCTAGAGCCCCCAGCGGGGGGGCGGGAAATGAG.

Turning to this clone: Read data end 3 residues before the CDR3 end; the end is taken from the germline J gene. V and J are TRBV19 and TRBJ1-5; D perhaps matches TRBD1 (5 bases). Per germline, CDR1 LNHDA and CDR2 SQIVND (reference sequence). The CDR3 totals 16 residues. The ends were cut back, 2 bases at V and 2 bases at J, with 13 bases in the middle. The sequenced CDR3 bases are TGTGCCAGTAGTATACGGGGGGGAGGTGGCAATCAGCCC. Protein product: CASSIRGGGGNQP. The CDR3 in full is CASSIRGGGGNQPQHF.

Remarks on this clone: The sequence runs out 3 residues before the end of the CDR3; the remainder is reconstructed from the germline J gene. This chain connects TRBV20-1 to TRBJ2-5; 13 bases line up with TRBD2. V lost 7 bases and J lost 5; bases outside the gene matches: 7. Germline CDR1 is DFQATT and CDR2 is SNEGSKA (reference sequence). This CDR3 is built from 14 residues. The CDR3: CSVTGTSGVETQYF. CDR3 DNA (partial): TGCAGTGTCACTGGGACTAGCGGGGTCGAGACC.

Incomplete CDR3 DNA: TGTGCCAGCAGCCTGACGCCCCTCCAGGGGGCTGGT. Translation: CASSLTPLQGAG. The whole CDR3 is CASSLTPLQGAGQYF. The rearrangement links TRBV7-9 to TRBJ2-4; 8 bases map to TRBD1. The read is 3 residues too short to cover the CDR3 end, so that end is filled in from the germline J gene. The CDR3 length is 15 residues. Germline V gene data show CDR1 as SEHNR and CDR2 as FQNEAQ (reference sequence).

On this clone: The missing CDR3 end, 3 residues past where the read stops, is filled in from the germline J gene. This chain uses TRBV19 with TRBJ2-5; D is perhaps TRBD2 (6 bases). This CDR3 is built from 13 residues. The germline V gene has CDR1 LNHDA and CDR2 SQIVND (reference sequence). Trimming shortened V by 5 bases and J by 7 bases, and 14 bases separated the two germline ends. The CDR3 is CASSDWVGGTQYF. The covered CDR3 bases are TGTGCCAGTAGTGATTGGGTGGGGGGGACC.

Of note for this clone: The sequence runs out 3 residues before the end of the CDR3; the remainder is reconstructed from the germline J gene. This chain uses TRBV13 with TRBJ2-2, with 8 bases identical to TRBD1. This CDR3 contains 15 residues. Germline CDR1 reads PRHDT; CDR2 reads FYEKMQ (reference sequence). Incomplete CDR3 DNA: TGTGCCAGCAGGTTGGACAGGGAAGCTAATGAAAAG. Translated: CASRLDREANEK. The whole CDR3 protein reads CASRLDREANEKLFF.

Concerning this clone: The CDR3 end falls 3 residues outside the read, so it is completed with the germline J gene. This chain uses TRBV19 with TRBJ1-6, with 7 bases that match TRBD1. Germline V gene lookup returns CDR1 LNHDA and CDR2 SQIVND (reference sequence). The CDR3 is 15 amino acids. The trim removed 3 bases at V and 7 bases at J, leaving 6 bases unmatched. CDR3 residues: CASSITGTVNSPLHF. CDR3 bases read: TGTGCCAGTAGTATCACCGGGACAGTGAATTCACCC.

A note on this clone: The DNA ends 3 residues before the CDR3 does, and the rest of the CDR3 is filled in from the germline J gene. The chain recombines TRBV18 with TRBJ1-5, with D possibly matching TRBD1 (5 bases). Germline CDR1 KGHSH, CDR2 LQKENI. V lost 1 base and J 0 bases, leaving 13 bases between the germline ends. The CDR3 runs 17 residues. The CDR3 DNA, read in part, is TGTGCCAGCTCACCACAGAGACAGTCCTATAGCAATCAGCCC. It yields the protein CASSPQRQSYSNQP. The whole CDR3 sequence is CASSPQRQSYSNQPQHF.

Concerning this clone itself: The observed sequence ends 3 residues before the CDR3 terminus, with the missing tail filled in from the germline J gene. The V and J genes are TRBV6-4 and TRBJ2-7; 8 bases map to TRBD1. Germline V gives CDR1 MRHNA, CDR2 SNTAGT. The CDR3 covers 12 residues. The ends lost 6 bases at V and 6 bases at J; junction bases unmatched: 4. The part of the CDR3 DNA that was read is TGTGCCAGCAGGGACAGGGTGGGCGAG. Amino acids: CASRDRVGE. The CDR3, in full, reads CASRDRVGEQYF.

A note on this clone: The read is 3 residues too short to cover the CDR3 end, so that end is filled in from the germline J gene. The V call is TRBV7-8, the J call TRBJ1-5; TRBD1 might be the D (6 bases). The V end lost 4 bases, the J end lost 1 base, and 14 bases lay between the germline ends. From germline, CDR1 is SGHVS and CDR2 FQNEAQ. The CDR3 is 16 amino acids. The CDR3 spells CASSSRGRSSNQPQHF. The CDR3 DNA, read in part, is TGTGCCAGCAGCTCGAGGGGGAGATCAAGCAATCAGCCC.

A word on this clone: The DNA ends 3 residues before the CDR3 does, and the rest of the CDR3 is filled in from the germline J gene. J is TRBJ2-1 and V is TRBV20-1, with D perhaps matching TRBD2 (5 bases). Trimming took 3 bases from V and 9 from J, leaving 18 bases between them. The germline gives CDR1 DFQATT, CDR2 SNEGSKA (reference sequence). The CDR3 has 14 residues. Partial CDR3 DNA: TGCAGTGCTAGTCCTGGAGATACGGGGAGTGAG. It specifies CSASPGDTGSE. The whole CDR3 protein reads CSASPGDTGSEQFF.

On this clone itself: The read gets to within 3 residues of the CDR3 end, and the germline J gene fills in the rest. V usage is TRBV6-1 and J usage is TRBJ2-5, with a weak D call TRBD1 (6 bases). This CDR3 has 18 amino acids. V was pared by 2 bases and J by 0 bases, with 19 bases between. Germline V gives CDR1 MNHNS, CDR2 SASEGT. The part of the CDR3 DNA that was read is TGTGCCAGCAGTGAAAAAGTTTCCCCTACAGGGTACCAAGAGACC. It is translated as CASSEKVSPTGYQET. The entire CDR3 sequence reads CASSEKVSPTGYQETQYF.

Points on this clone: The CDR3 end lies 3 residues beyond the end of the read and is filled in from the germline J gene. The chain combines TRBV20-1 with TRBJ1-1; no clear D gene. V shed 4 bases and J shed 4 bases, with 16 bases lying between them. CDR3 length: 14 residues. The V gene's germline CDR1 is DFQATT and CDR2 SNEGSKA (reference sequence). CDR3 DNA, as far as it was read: TGCAGTGCTAAAACGTTCGGACTGACCACTGAA. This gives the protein CSAKTFGLTTE. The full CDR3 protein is CSAKTFGLTTEAFF.

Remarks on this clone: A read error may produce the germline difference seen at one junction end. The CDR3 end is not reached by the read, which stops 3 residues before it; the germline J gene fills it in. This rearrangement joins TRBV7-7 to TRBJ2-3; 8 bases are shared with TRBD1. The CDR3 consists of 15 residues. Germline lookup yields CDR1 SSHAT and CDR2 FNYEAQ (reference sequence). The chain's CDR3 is CASSPQTGAQETQYF. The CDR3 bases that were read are TGTGCTAGCAGCCCCCAGACAGGGGCCCAAGAGACG.

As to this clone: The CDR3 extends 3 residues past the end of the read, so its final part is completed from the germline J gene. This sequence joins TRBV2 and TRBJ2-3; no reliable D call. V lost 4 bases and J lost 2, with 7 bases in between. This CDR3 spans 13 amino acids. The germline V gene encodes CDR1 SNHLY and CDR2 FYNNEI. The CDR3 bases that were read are TGTGCCAGCAGTGCCGCTAACACAGATACG. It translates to CASSAANTDT. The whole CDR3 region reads CASSAANTDTQYF.

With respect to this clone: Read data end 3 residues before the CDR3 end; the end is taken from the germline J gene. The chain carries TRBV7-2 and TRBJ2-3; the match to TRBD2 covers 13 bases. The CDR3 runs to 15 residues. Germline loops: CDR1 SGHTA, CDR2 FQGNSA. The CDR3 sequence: CASSAGTSGDGTQYF. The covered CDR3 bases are TGTGCCAGCAGCGCCGGGACTAGCGGGGACGGGACG.

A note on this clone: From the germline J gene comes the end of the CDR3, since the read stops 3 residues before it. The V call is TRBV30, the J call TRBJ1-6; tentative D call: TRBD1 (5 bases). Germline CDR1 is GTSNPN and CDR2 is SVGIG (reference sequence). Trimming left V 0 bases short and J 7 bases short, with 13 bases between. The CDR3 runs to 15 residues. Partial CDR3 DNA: TGTGCCTGGAGTGTAAGCAAGGGGAGGAATTCACCC. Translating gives CAWSVSKGRNSP. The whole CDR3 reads CAWSVSKGRNSPLHF. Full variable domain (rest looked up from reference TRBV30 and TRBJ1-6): SQTIHQWPATLVQPVGSPLSLECTVEGTSNPNLYWYRQAAGRGLQLLFYSVGIGQISSEVPQNLSASRPQDRQFILSSKKLLLSDSGFYLCAWSVSKGRNSPLHFGNGTRLTVT.